The present T cell receptor beta chain was sequenced within a study of blood T cell repertoires in COVID-19 (dated by TCRdb to about 2020). Context from the whole study: Collaborator samples came from the United States, Italy and Spain and covered acute and convalescent phases of COVID-19. Where available, HLA class I and class II types were obtained from metadata supplied by the sample provider rather than from assay-based typing. Nearly every sample came with metadata listing a de-identified subject ID, COVID-19 status, age in years and sex. The prospective study material was composed of cDNA or gDNA derived from T cells, B-cell-depleted T cells, or PBMCs. Samples came from the ongoing ImmuneRACE study (first 160 participants) plus 1,254 subjects from 6 global collaborators. The dataset comprised deeply sampled blood TCRbeta repertoires from subjects exposed to, actively infected with, or recovered from COVID-19. The repertoires were released in a freely available public database meant as a resource for research on the immune response to SARS-CoV-2. The full study reports these points: Clinical and demographic metadata were provided uncurated, with the amount varying by source and participant.

TCRbeta CDR3 regions were amplified from genomic DNA using the immunoSEQ Assay, a bias-controlled multiplex PCR. The paper's data handling went like this. Nucleated cell counts per sample were estimated from amplification of reference gene primers within the assay. To quantify the absolute abundance of each unique TCRbeta CDR3 rearrangement, sequence reads were collapsed and filtered. For each sample, productive Simpson clonality was calculated as the square root of Simpson's diversity index across productive rearrangements. What TCRdb holds here is the immuneACCESS table cut down to in-frame rearrangements. Part of the clones is not present; checked against another copy, under half of the missing clones reflect an unresolved V gene, and the others are unexplained. V and J calls and clone size are as listed in that table; D and trimming were resolved from the DNA. The table for this sample lists about 80,000 clones; under 85% of them were counted only once. Of the sample, roughly 9% falls within the top ten clones.

After removal of 3 bases from V and 5 bases from J, the junction retains 7 bases not matched to a gene. Including cysteine and phenylalanine, the CDR3 has 15 amino acids. Only the CDR3 DNA is retained, 45 bases long and in frame from the first base. In the germline V gene (reference sequence), CDR1 corresponds to SGHNT and CDR2 to YYREEE. Collaborating institutions collected whole blood in K2EDTA tubes following their own protocols. For TCRbeta analysis, collaborators shipped samples as frozen whole blood, isolated PBMCs, or DNA extracted from either of those sample types. Comments on this clone: No cognate antigen has been identified for it. Per-nucleotide qualities are absent, and no much larger clonotype sits a single base away.

The rearranged segments are TRBV5-4 and TRBJ2-1; 8 of the junction bases match TRBD2. Sequenced: peripheral blood. The sequence was obtained from a human donor in a cohort sampled during active COVID-19. DNA sequence: TGTGCCAGCAGCTCCCGACTAGCGTCCCACAATGAGCAGTTCTTC. Translation gives CASSSRLASHNEQFF.